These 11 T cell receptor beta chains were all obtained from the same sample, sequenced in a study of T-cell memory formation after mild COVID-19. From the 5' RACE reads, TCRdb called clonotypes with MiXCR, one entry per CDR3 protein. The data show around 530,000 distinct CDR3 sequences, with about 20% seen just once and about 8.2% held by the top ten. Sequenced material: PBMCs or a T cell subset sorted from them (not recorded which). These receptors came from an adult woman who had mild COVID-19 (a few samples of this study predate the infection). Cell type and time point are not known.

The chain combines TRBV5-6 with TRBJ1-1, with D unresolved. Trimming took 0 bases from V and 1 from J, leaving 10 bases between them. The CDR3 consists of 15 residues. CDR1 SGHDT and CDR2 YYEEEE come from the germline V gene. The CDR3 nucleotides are TGTGCCAGCAGCTTGGGGGTCATGTCGAACACTGAAGCTTTCTTT. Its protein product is CASSLGVMSNTEAFF.

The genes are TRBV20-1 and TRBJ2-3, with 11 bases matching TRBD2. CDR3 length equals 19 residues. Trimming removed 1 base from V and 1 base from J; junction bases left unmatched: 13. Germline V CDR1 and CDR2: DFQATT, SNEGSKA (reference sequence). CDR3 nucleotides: TGCAGTGCTAGAGCCTACTCGCTAGCGGGGGGTAAGGGCACAGATACGCAGTATTTT. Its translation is CSARAYSLAGGKGTDTQYF.

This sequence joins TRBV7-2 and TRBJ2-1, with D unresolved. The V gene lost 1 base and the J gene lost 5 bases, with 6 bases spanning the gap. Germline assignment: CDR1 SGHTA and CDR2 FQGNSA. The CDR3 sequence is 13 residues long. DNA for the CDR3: TGTGCCAGCAGCTTAGTTCCGAACAATGAGCAGTTCTTC. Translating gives CASSLVPNNEQFF.

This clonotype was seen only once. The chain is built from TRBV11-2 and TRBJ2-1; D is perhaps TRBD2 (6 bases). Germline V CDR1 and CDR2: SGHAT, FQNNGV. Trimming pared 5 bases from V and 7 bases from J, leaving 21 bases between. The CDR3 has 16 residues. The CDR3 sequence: CASSLLQRRASNEQFF. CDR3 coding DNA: TGTGCCAGCAGCCTCCTCCAGCGGAGGGCCTCGAATGAGCAGTTCTTC.

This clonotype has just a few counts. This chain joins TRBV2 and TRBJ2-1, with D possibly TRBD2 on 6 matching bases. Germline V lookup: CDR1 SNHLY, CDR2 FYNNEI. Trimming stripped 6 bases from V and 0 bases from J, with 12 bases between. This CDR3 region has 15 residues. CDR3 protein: CASRPDGSSYNEQFF. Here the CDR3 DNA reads TGTGCCAGCAGACCGGACGGGAGCTCCTACAATGAGCAGTTCTTC.

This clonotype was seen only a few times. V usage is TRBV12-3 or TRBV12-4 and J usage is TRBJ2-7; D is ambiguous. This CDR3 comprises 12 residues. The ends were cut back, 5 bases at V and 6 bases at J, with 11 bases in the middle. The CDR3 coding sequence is TGTGCCAGCAGTCTCCTCGGCCCCGAGCAGTACTTC. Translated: CASSLLGPEQYF.

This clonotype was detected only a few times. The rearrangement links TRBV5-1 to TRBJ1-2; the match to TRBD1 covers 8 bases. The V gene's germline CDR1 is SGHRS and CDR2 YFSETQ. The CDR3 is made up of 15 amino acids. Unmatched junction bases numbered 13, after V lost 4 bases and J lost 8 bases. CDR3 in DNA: TGCGCCAGCAGCCCGGAAGCGGGACAGGCTCTCGGCTACACCTTC. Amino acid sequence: CASSPEAGQALGYTF.

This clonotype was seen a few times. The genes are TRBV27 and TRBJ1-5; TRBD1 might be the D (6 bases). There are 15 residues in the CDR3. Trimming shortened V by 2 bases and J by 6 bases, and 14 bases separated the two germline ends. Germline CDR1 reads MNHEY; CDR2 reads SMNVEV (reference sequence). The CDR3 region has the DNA TGTGCCAGCAGTTTAAGAACAGGGATGGGTCAGCCCCAGCATTTT. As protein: CASSLRTGMGQPQHF.

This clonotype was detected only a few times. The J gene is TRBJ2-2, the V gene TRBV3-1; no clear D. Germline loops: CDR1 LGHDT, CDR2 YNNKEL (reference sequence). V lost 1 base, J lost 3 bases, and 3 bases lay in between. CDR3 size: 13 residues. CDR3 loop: CASSQAYTGELFF. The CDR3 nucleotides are TGTGCCAGCAGCCAAGCCTACACCGGGGAGCTGTTTTTT.

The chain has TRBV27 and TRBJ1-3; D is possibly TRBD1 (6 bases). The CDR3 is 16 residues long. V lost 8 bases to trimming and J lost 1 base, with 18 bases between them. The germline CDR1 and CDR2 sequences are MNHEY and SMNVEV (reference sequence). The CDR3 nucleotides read TGTGCCAGCCCGTGGGGGGGGCGTAATTCTGGAAACACCATATATTTT. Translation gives CASPWGGRNSGNTIYF.

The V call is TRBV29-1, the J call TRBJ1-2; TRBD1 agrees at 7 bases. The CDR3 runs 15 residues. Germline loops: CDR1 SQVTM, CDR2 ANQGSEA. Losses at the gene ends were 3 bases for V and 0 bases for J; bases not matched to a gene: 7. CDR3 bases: TGCAGCGTTGAGGAGGGACAGTCGACTAACTATGGCTACACCTTC. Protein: CSVEEGQSTNYGYTF.